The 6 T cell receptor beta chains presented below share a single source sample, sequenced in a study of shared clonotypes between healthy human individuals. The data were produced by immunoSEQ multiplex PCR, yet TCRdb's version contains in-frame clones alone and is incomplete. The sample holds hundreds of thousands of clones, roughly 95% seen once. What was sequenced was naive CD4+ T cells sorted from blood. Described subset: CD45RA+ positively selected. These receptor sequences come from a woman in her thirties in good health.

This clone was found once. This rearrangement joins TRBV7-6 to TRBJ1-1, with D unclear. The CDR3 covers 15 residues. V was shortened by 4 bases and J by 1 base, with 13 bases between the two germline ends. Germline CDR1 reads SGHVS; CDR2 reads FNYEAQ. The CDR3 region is CASSSGGLGNTEAFF. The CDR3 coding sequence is TGTGCCAGCAGCTCTGGCGGGCTCGGGAACACTGAAGCTTTCTTT.

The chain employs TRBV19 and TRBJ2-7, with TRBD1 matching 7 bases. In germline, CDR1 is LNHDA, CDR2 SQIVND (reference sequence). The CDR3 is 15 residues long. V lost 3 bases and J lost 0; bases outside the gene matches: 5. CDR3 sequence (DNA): TGTGCCAGTAGTATGGGCGGACAGGCCTCCTACGAGCAGTACTTC. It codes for CASSMGGQASYEQYF.

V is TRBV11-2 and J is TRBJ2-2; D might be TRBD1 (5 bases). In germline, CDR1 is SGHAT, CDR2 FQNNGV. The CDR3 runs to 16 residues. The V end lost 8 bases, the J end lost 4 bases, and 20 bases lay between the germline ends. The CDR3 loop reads CASHKPVWGGTGELFF. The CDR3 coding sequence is TGTGCCAGCCATAAACCCGTTTGGGGCGGCACCGGGGAGCTGTTTTTT.

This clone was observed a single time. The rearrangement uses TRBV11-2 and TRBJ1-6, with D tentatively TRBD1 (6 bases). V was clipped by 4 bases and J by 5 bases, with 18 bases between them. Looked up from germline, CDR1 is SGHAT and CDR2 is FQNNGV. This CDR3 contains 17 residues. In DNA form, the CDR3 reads TGTGCCAGCAGCTATCTCAACAGGGTAGAAGATAATTCACCCCTCCACTTT. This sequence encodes CASSYLNRVEDNSPLHF.

The CDR3: CASSVGTGELGEKLFF. The CDR3 DNA sequence: TGTGCCAGCAGCGTCGGGACAGGGGAACTTGGGGAAAAACTGTTTTTT. V gene TRBV9 combines with J gene TRBJ1-4, with 10 bases identical to TRBD1. Germline CDR1 is SGDLS and CDR2 is YYNGEE. This CDR3 region has 16 residues. V dropped 2 bases and J dropped 8; count of bases not matched to a gene: 9.

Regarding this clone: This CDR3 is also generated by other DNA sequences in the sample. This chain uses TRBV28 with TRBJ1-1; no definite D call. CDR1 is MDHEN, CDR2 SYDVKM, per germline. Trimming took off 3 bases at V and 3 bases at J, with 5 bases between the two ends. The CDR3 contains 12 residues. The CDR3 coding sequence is TGTGCCAGCAGTTTTTCATACACTGAAGCTTTCTTT. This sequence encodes CASSFSYTEAFF.